The 23 T cell receptor beta chains presented below share a single source sample, sequenced in a study of blood T cell repertoires in COVID-19. The method was immunoSEQ multiplex PCR; TCRdb's version includes in-frame clones alone and lacks a portion of them. The table records some 240,000 clones, more than 65% of them present only once. Source material: PBMCs or T cells enriched from blood (not recorded which). Source of these receptors: a man aged 50 to 59 who had recovered from COVID-19.

The chain's CDR3 is CASSLDGLRLATKETQYF. In DNA form, the CDR3 reads TGTGCCAGCAGCTTAGATGGCCTACGTCTAGCGACCAAAGAGACCCAGTACTTC. This chain connects TRBV11-2 to TRBJ2-5; tentatively, D is TRBD2 (6 bases). The CDR3 loop spans 18 amino acids. Trimming took off 0 bases at V and 3 bases at J, with 20 bases between the two ends. The V gene's germline CDR1 is SGHAT and CDR2 FQNNGV.

The chain joins TRBV7-6 to TRBJ2-5, with a weak D call TRBD1 (6 bases). V was cut by 2 bases and J by 5 bases, with 15 bases left in between. The CDR3 covers 15 residues. In germline, CDR1 is SGHVS, CDR2 FNYEAQ. The CDR3 DNA sequence: TGTGCCAGCAGCTTATCAGCAGGGGATCGGGAGACCCAGTACTTC. Protein: CASSLSAGDRETQYF.

This rearrangement joins TRBV11-3 to TRBJ1-3; D possibly corresponds to TRBD1 (5 bases). V shed 2 bases and J shed 4 bases, with 9 bases lying between them. The CDR3 spans 14 residues. Germline V CDR1 and CDR2: SGHNT, YENEEA. The CDR3: CASSLKTAGNTIYF. Written as DNA, the CDR3 is TGTGCCAGCAGCTTAAAGACAGCCGGAAACACCATATATTTT.

This chain links TRBV2 with TRBJ1-1; D gene unclear. The V gene's germline CDR1 is SNHLY and CDR2 FYNNEI. V lost 6 bases to trimming and J lost 8 bases, with 16 bases between them. There are 13 residues in the CDR3. CDR3 nucleotide sequence: TGTGCCAGCAGCCCCGGGAGGGTCCGAGAAGCTTTCTTT. It encodes CASSPGRVREAFF.

CDR3 sequence: CASIGQGVTGELFF. CDR3 bases: TGCGCCAGCATCGGACAGGGAGTCACCGGGGAGCTGTTTTTT. This sequence joins TRBV5-1 and TRBJ2-2, with TRBD1 matching 8 bases. V gave up 6 bases and J gave up 4 bases; unmatched junction bases: 5. The CDR3 runs to 14 residues. Germline CDR1 reads SGHRS; CDR2 reads YFSETQ.

V is TRBV19 and J is TRBJ2-7; D might be TRBD1 (6 bases). Trimming removed 5 bases at V and 3 bases at J, with 17 bases between. The CDR3 consists of 15 residues. Germline loops: CDR1 LNHDA, CDR2 SQIVND (reference sequence). The CDR3 DNA is TGTGCCAGTAGTCTACAGGGATCTACTTACTACGAGCAGTACTTC. Translating gives CASSLQGSTYYEQYF.

As to this clone: Other DNA sequences in the same sample also yield this CDR3. The gene calls are TRBV7-3 and TRBJ2-7; 7 bases line up with TRBD1. This CDR3 region has 13 residues. Per the germline V gene, CDR1 is SGHTA and CDR2 is FQGTGA. Losses at the gene ends were 4 bases for V and 7 bases for J; bases not matched to a gene: 7. The CDR3 bases are TGTGCCAGCAGCTCTGACAGGGTGGGGGAGCAGTACTTC. Its protein is CASSSDRVGEQYF.

This sequence joins TRBV9 and TRBJ1-4; no definite D call. The CDR3 has 13 residues. The germline V gene encodes CDR1 SGDLS and CDR2 YYNGEE. V lost 4 bases and J lost 8, with 12 bases in between. CDR3 bases: TGTGCCAGCAGCTCGAGGCCCGGCGAAAAACTGTTTTTT. It is translated as CASSSRPGEKLFF.

The CDR3 spells CASSLKGGSGNTIYF. CDR3 coding DNA: TGTGCCAGCAGCTTGAAAGGAGGCTCTGGAAACACCATATATTTT. The gene calls are TRBV5-8 and TRBJ1-3; no clear D. The length of the CDR3 is 15 residues. Germline CDR1 and CDR2: SGHTS and YDEGEE. Trimming cost V 1 base and J 0 bases, with 8 bases left between them.

This chain joins TRBV3-1 (or the pseudogene TRBV3-2) and TRBJ2-1; TRBD2 agrees at 9 bases. The germline gives CDR1 LGHDT, CDR2 YNNKEL (reference sequence). This CDR3 has 15 amino acids. After removal of 2 bases from V and 5 bases from J, the junction contained 4 bases not matched to a gene. CDR3 sequence reads: CASSQSLAGNNEQFF. CDR3 bases: TGTGCCAGCAGCCAATCCCTAGCGGGAAACAATGAGCAGTTCTTC.

The V and J genes are TRBV6-5 and TRBJ1-4, with a possible D match to TRBD1 (5 bases). Trimming stripped 5 bases from V and 5 bases from J, with 12 bases between. The CDR3 sequence is 14 residues long. The V gene's germline CDR1 is MNHEY and CDR2 SVGAGI. CDR3 sequence reads: CASSRGTVNEKLFF. CDR3 nucleotides: TGTGCCAGCAGTCGCGGGACGGTGAATGAAAAACTGTTTTTT.

CDR3 DNA sequence: TGTGCCAGCGACCCCAGCGGGAGAGGGGTGGGCGAGCAGTACTTC. Its translation is CASDPSGRGVGEQYF. This chain links TRBV27 with TRBJ2-7; 8 bases map to TRBD2. CDR3 length: 15 residues. Germline loops: CDR1 MNHEY, CDR2 SMNVEV (reference sequence). The V segment lost 8 bases and the J segment 6 bases; nucleotides outside the gene matches: 15.

This clone was recorded once. The rearrangement links TRBV7-9 to TRBJ2-2; 11 bases are shared with TRBD1. Trimming at V came to 5 bases and at J to 6 bases, leaving 11 bases not matched to a gene. CDR1 and CDR2 (germline): SEHNR, FQNEAQ (reference sequence). The CDR3 sequence is 17 residues long. CDR3 amino acids: CASSPSFGTGGAGELFF. CDR3 nucleotide sequence: TGTGCCAGCAGCCCGTCCTTCGGGACAGGGGGGGCCGGGGAGCTGTTTTTT.

The chain combines TRBV27 with TRBJ2-7, with a possible D match to TRBD2 (5 bases). The V end was cut by 5 bases, the J end by 0 bases, with 11 bases between. Per the germline V gene, CDR1 is MNHEY and CDR2 is SMNVEV (reference sequence). This CDR3 spans 14 amino acids. This chain's CDR3 is CASSPQRTSYEQYF. The CDR3 DNA sequence: TGTGCCAGCAGTCCCCAGCGGACCTCCTACGAGCAGTACTTC.

The CDR3 sequence: CASSVGDITGYEQYF. The CDR3 nucleotides are TGTGCCAGCAGCGTAGGGGACATTACTGGGTACGAGCAGTACTTC. The chain employs TRBV9 and TRBJ2-7; D possibly corresponds to TRBD1 (6 bases). Germline V lookup: CDR1 SGDLS, CDR2 YYNGEE. The CDR3 runs 15 residues. Trimming left V 0 bases short and J 4 bases short, with 14 bases between.

The V and J genes are TRBV19 and TRBJ2-7; a weak D match, TRBD1 (5 bases). This CDR3 is built from 15 residues. Germline V lookup: CDR1 LNHDA, CDR2 SQIVND (reference sequence). V was pared by 5 bases and J by 2 bases, with 16 bases between. CDR3 sequence reads: CASSVAQVMPYEQYF. For the CDR3, the DNA is TGTGCCAGTAGTGTGGCACAGGTTATGCCCTACGAGCAGTACTTC.

The chain employs TRBV19 and TRBJ2-2; D not certain. CDR1 LNHDA and CDR2 SQIVND come from the germline V gene (reference sequence). The CDR3 is 13 residues long. V was trimmed by 6 bases and J by 0 bases, leaving 5 bases between them. The CDR3 nucleotides read TGTGCCAGTAGGGAGCCGAACACCGGGGAGCTGTTTTTT. Amino acid sequence: CASREPNTGELFF.

This clone occurred once. The chain uses TRBV13 and TRBJ1-3; 7 bases agree with TRBD1. Germline V gene sequence: CDR1 PRHDT, CDR2 FYEKMQ (reference sequence). The CDR3 length is 19 residues. J was trimmed by 0 bases and V by 5 bases; bases with no gene match: 16. The CDR3 DNA reads TGTGCCAGCAGCCATCGGGACAGATTCCATACTAGCTCTGGAAACACCATATATTTT. Protein product: CASSHRDRFHTSSGNTIYF.

This chain uses TRBV6-2 or TRBV6-3 with TRBJ1-4, with TRBD1 identical over 7 bases. The CDR3 spans 16 residues. With 3 bases clipped from V and 2 bases from J, the junction kept 6 bases outside the gene matches. Germline assignment: CDR1 MNHEY and CDR2 SVGEGT. CDR3 protein: CASSYSLDRTNEKLFF. DNA for the CDR3: TGTGCCAGCAGTTATTCCCTGGACAGGACTAATGAAAAACTGTTTTTT.

This clone was counted between two and nine times. J is TRBJ1-3 and V is TRBV15, with 7 bases that match TRBD1. CDR1 is LNHNV, CDR2 YYDKDF, per germline (reference sequence). The CDR3 runs to 17 residues. The junction had 8 bases not matched to a gene; V was cut back by 2 bases and J by 1 base. CDR3 in DNA: TGTGCCACCAGCAGACTGCGGGACAGACAATCTGGAAACACCATATATTTT. Translation: CATSRLRDRQSGNTIYF. Using reference TRBV15 and TRBJ1-3 for the parts outside the CDR3, the full variable domain is DAMVIQNPRYQVTQFGKPVTLSCSQTLNHNVMYWYQQKSSQAPKLLFHYYDKDFNNEADTPDNFQSRRPNTSFCFLDIRSPGLGDTAMYLCATSRLRDRQSGNTIYFGEGSWLTVV.

This chain links TRBV19 with TRBJ1-6; TRBD1 matches 7 bases. Germline lookup yields CDR1 LNHDA and CDR2 SQIVND (reference sequence). The CDR3 loop spans 13 amino acids. The V gene end was trimmed by 3 bases and the J gene end by 10 bases; junction bases not matched to a gene: 3. CDR3 coding DNA: TGTGCCAGTAGTATGGACAGGAACTCACCCCTCCACTTT. It is translated as CASSMDRNSPLHF.

This chain connects TRBV5-6 to TRBJ2-5, with 10 bases fitting TRBD1. CDR1 SGHDT and CDR2 YYEEEE come from the germline V gene. V shed 2 bases, J shed 2 bases, and the junction held 12 bases outside the gene matches. The CDR3 is 18 residues long. DNA of the CDR3: TGTGCCAGCAGCTTATGGGACAGGGGTACCAGGGGACAAGAGACCCAGTACTTC. Amino acid sequence: CASSLWDRGTRGQETQYF.

The chain recombines TRBV14 with TRBJ2-7; the D gene is possibly TRBD2 (6 bases). V was shortened by 0 bases and J by 2 bases, with 14 bases between the two germline ends. This CDR3 is 16 amino acids long. CDR1 and CDR2 from the germline V gene are SGHDN and FVKESK. The CDR3 region has the DNA TGTGCCAGCAGCCAAGATTGGGCTAGCGCAACCTACGAGCAGTACTTC. Protein: CASSQDWASATYEQYF. Based on the CDR3 plus reference TRBV14 and TRBJ2-7, the full variable domain is EAGVTQFPSHSVIEKGQTVTLRCDPISGHDNLYWYRRVMGKEIKFLLHFVKESKQDESGMPNNRFLAERTGGTYSTLKVQPAELEDSGVYFCASSQDWASATYEQYFGPGTRLTVT.